Shown below are 30 T cell receptor beta chains from a single sample sequenced in a study of shared clonotypes between healthy human individuals. Sequencing used immunoSEQ multiplex PCR; TCRdb keeps in-frame clones, though not all of them. The table has about 2.1 million clones, 93% seen once. CD45RO-negative, CCR7-positively selected cells formed the naive CD8 fraction, excluding terminally differentiated effector memory CD45RA+ cells. The sequenced sample was naive CD8+ T cells from PBMCs. These receptors were obtained from a man aged 18 to 35 in good health. Some clones in this sample may be carry-over from other donors' samples.

The V gene is TRBV29-1, the J gene TRBJ2-7; D may be TRBD1 (6 bases). There are 13 residues in the CDR3. In germline, CDR1 is SQVTM, CDR2 ANQGSEA. Trimming stripped 4 bases from V and 7 bases from J, with 17 bases between. CDR3 coding DNA: TGCAGCGTTGTCGGGACACCGTTTGAGGAGCAGTACTTC. Translating gives CSVVGTPFEEQYF.

This chain joins TRBV5-1 and TRBJ2-5, with D tentatively TRBD2 (5 bases). This CDR3 contains 11 residues. The germline gives CDR1 SGHRS, CDR2 YFSETQ. The V gene lost 6 bases and the J gene lost 4 bases, with 7 bases spanning the gap. The CDR3 sequence: CASTEGETQYF. The CDR3 bases are TGCGCCAGCACAGAGGGAGAGACCCAGTACTTC.

V is TRBV30 and J is TRBJ1-3, with D hard to call. The CDR3 is 13 amino acids. Trimming took 5 bases from V and 0 from J, leaving 8 bases between them. Germline CDR1 reads GTSNPN; CDR2 reads SVGIG (reference sequence). In DNA form, the CDR3 reads TGTGCCTGGGGCCTCTACTCTGGAAACACCATATATTTT. It encodes CAWGLYSGNTIYF.

The chain links TRBV6-5 to TRBJ2-7; perhaps TRBD1 as D (6 bases). The germline gives CDR1 MNHEY, CDR2 SVGAGI. V was clipped by 2 bases and J by 6 bases, with 14 bases between them. The CDR3 spans 14 residues. CDR3 sequence reads: CASSYDQGKGEQYF. CDR3 nucleotides: TGTGCCAGCAGTTACGATCAGGGGAAAGGCGAGCAGTACTTC.

V gene TRBV27 combines with J gene TRBJ2-1; D is possibly TRBD1 (6 bases). The V end was cut by 2 bases, the J end by 7 bases, with 9 bases between. This CDR3 has 13 amino acids. The germline V gene has CDR1 MNHEY and CDR2 SMNVEV (reference sequence). CDR3 in DNA: TGTGCCAGCAGTTTAGGGACAATAAATGAGCAGTTCTTC. Translating gives CASSLGTINEQFF.

This clone was observed a few times. V gene TRBV13 combines with J gene TRBJ1-5; tentative D call: TRBD1 (6 bases). CDR1 is PRHDT, CDR2 FYEKMQ, per germline (reference sequence). V was pared by 2 bases and J by 6 bases, with 8 bases between. The CDR3 covers 13 residues. This CDR3 reads CASSLRGSQPQHF. The CDR3 DNA sequence: TGTGCCAGCAGCTTAAGGGGGAGTCAGCCCCAGCATTTT. Full variable domain (remainder filled in from reference TRBV13 and TRBJ1-5): AAGVIQSPRHLIKEKRETATLKCYPIPRHDTVYWYQQGPGQDPQFLISFYEKMQSDKGSIPDRFSAQQFSDYHSELNMSSLELGDSALYFCASSLRGSQPQHFGDGTRLSIL.

The CDR3 here is CASSYRVSVRDMPGELFF. CDR3 nucleotide sequence: TGTGCCAGCAGCTACCGCGTTAGCGTCAGGGACATGCCCGGGGAGCTGTTTTTT. This chain joins TRBV7-2 and TRBJ2-2; tentative D call: TRBD1 (6 bases). Deletions cut 4 bases from V and 6 bases from J, with 24 bases between. This CDR3 contains 18 residues. Germline CDR1 SGHTA, CDR2 FQGNSA.

The rearrangement links TRBV4-1 to TRBJ2-3; 10 positions match TRBD2. Germline V CDR1 and CDR2: MGHRA, YSYEKL. CDR3 length equals 16 residues. The V gene end was trimmed by 1 base and the J gene end by 4 bases; junction bases not matched to a gene: 5. CDR3 region: CASSQVLAGVSDTQYF. DNA for the CDR3: TGCGCCAGCAGCCAAGTCCTAGCGGGAGTTTCAGATACGCAGTATTTT.

In its sample, this clone was seen once. CDR3 in amino acids: CASSQVEGAINTIYF. The CDR3 DNA sequence: TGCGCCAGCAGCCAAGTCGAGGGGGCAATAAACACCATATATTTT. V and J are TRBV4-1 and TRBJ1-3; 7 bases match TRBD1. From germline, CDR1 is MGHRA and CDR2 YSYEKL. V trimming: 1 base; J trimming: 6 bases; junction bases outside the gene matches: 6. CDR3 length equals 15 residues.

The chain carries TRBV29-1 and TRBJ1-2, with D unclear. The germline V and J ends were trimmed by 6 bases and 5 bases, with 10 bases remaining between them. Germline V gene sequence: CDR1 SQVTM, CDR2 ANQGSEA. This CDR3 contains 11 residues. The CDR3 coding sequence is TGCAGCGTCCCAGAGAGGTATGGCTACACCTTC. Translated, it gives CSVPERYGYTF. Supplemented by reference TRBV29-1 and TRBJ1-2, the full variable domain reads SAVISQKPSRDICQRGTSLTIQCQVDSQVTMMFWYRQQPGQSLTLIATANQGSEATYESGFVIDKFPISRPNLTFSTLTVSNMSPEDSSIYLCSVPERYGYTFGSGTRLTVV.

The rearrangement joins TRBV7-3 to TRBJ2-1; perhaps TRBD2 as D (6 bases). Germline CDR1 is SGHTA and CDR2 is FQGTGA. The CDR3 is 14 amino acids. V shed 4 bases and J shed 1 base, with 8 bases lying between them. CDR3 nucleotide sequence: TGTGCCAGCAGCTACGGGGGATCCTACAATGAGCAGTTCTTC. Encoded protein: CASSYGGSYNEQFF.

This sequence joins TRBV9 and TRBJ1-5; D is ambiguous. This CDR3 region has 13 residues. Trimming shortened V by 4 bases and J by 7 bases, and 12 bases separated the two germline ends. CDR1 SGDLS and CDR2 YYNGEE come from the germline V gene. CDR3 nucleotide sequence: TGTGCCAGCAGCCCAAAGTCGGGGCAGCCCCAGCATTTT. Encoded protein: CASSPKSGQPQHF.

The chain joins TRBV19 to TRBJ2-1; tentative D call: TRBD1 (6 bases). The CDR3 sequence is 15 residues long. CDR1 and CDR2 (germline): LNHDA, SQIVND (reference sequence). Trimming removed 6 bases at V and 3 bases at J, with 15 bases between. The CDR3 spells CASSLGQSNYNEQFF. CDR3 in DNA: TGTGCCAGTAGCCTGGGACAATCCAACTACAATGAGCAGTTCTTC.

The CDR3 reads CASSERTLYTGELFF. The CDR3 bases are TGCGCCAGCAGCGAACGAACGTTGTACACCGGGGAGCTGTTTTTT. The V gene is TRBV10-1, the J gene TRBJ2-2; no clear D gene. The V gene's germline CDR1 is WNHNN and CDR2 SYGVQD (reference sequence). V shed 6 bases and J shed 3 bases, with 14 bases lying between them. This CDR3 region has 15 residues.

This CDR3 is CASSALAGMNTGELFF. The CDR3 nucleotides read TGTGCCAGCAGTGCACTAGCGGGAATGAACACCGGGGAGCTGTTTTTT. The chain uses TRBV2 and TRBJ2-2; 10 positions match TRBD2. CDR3 length equals 16 residues. V lost 4 bases, J lost 1 base, and 3 bases stayed unmatched. Germline V gene data show CDR1 as SNHLY and CDR2 as FYNNEI.

CDR3 coding DNA: TGCGCCAGCAGCCCAGGAGGGGGGGCCCCGGGGATGCCCCAGCATTTT. Amino acid sequence: CASSPGGGAPGMPQHF. V gene TRBV4-1 combines with J gene TRBJ1-5; D is possibly TRBD1 (6 bases). CDR3 length: 16 residues. Trimming pared 4 bases from V and 9 bases from J, leaving 22 bases between. Germline V gene lookup returns CDR1 MGHRA and CDR2 YSYEKL.

The chain is built from TRBV5-1 and TRBJ2-7; 8 bases are shared with TRBD2. V shed 0 bases and J 3 bases; nucleotides not matched to a gene: 8. CDR1 SGHRS and CDR2 YFSETQ come from the germline V gene. CDR3 length equals 16 residues. CDR3: CASSLGSSGTSYEQYF. In nucleotides, the CDR3 is TGCGCCAGCAGCTTGGGATCGTCCGGGACTAGCTACGAGCAGTACTTC.

The gene calls are TRBV5-1 and TRBJ2-3; TRBD2 matches 9 bases. The CDR3 length is 16 residues. Trimming at V came to 3 bases and at J to 0 bases, leaving 5 bases not matched to a gene. CDR1 is SGHRS, CDR2 YFSETQ, per germline. The CDR3 sequence: CASSYSAGGSTDTQYF. The DNA of the CDR3 is TGCGCCAGCAGCTACTCAGCGGGAGGCAGCACAGATACGCAGTATTTT.

The chain links TRBV27 to TRBJ2-7; 11 nucleotides agree with TRBD2. This CDR3 comprises 16 residues. Per germline, CDR1 MNHEY and CDR2 SMNVEV (reference sequence). Trimming removed 6 bases from V and 3 bases from J; junction bases left unmatched: 10. The chain's CDR3 is CASRAGTSGRDYEQYF. The CDR3, as DNA: TGTGCCAGCAGAGCAGGGACTAGCGGTAGAGACTACGAGCAGTACTTC.

Comment on this clone: The same CDR3 arises from other DNA sequences in this sample as well. The rearrangement links TRBV9 to TRBJ2-7; D is uncertain. The CDR3 is made up of 11 amino acids. Per germline, CDR1 SGDLS and CDR2 YYNGEE. Trimming took off 4 bases at V and 2 bases at J, with 4 bases between the two ends. The chain's CDR3 is CASSSTYEQYF. For the CDR3, the DNA is TGTGCCAGCAGCTCGACCTACGAGCAGTACTTC.

V and J are TRBV5-1 and TRBJ2-2, with D perhaps matching TRBD1 or TRBD2 (5 bases each). Trimming shortened V by 3 bases and J by 7 bases, and 10 bases separated the two germline ends. CDR3 length: 13 residues. Germline assignment: CDR1 SGHRS and CDR2 YFSETQ. The chain's CDR3 is CASSWDGGGELFF. The CDR3 nucleotides read TGCGCCAGCAGCTGGGATGGGGGCGGGGAGCTGTTTTTT.

The chain uses TRBV4-1 and TRBJ2-1; D might be TRBD1 or TRBD2, each matching 6 bases. V dropped 1 base and J dropped 6 bases, with 19 bases sitting between them. Germline CDR1 is MGHRA and CDR2 is YSYEKL. This CDR3 is built from 17 residues. The CDR3 bases are TGCGCCAGCAGCCAAGCCCGCCCATTACAGGGACTCAATGAGCAGTTCTTC. Translated: CASSQARPLQGLNEQFF.

This chain uses TRBV7-9 with TRBJ2-3; 9 bases map to TRBD2. This CDR3 contains 15 residues. Germline assignment: CDR1 SEHNR and CDR2 FQNEAQ (reference sequence). Losses at the gene ends were 5 bases for V and 0 bases for J; bases not matched to a gene: 3. CDR3 in amino acids: CASSGLATSTDTQYF. In DNA, the CDR3 is TGTGCCAGCAGCGGACTAGCGACTAGCACAGATACGCAGTATTTT.

V is TRBV13 and J is TRBJ2-3, with D hard to call. The CDR3 has 13 amino acids. V gave up 0 bases and J gave up 4 bases, with 5 bases separating them. Germline V lookup: CDR1 PRHDT, CDR2 FYEKMQ (reference sequence). As DNA, the CDR3 is TGTGCCAGCAGCTTAGGAGGGCCAGATACGCAGTATTTT. Its translation: CASSLGGPDTQYF.

This sequence joins TRBV2 and TRBJ2-1; TRBD2 matches 11 bases. After removal of 8 bases from V and 4 bases from J, the junction contained 7 bases not matched to a gene. The CDR3 spans 15 residues. The germline CDR1 and CDR2 sequences are SNHLY and FYNNEI. CDR3 residues: CASYVAGGAYNEQFF. CDR3 DNA: TGTGCCAGCTATGTAGCGGGAGGGGCTTACAATGAGCAGTTCTTC.

The rearrangement links TRBV29-1 to TRBJ2-3, with D maybe TRBD2 (6 bases). The CDR3 contains 15 residues. Between the trimmed V and J ends, which lost 3 bases and 2 bases, there was a span of 15 bases. Germline CDR1 reads SQVTM; CDR2 reads ANQGSEA. The CDR3 spells CSVEGAEGDTDTQYF. For the CDR3, the DNA is TGCAGCGTTGAGGGTGCGGAGGGCGACACAGATACGCAGTATTTT.

This chain uses TRBV27 with TRBJ2-1, with TRBD2 matching 9 bases. With 8 bases clipped from V and 13 bases from J, the junction kept 9 bases outside the gene matches. The germline gives CDR1 MNHEY, CDR2 SMNVEV (reference sequence). The CDR3 loop spans 12 amino acids. CDR3 in DNA: TGTGCCAGCGCTCCTAGCGGGATCACTCAGTTCTTC. The encoded protein is CASAPSGITQFF.

V gene TRBV5-8 combines with J gene TRBJ2-5, with 8 bases that match TRBD2. In germline, CDR1 is SGHTS, CDR2 YDEGEE. The CDR3 has 16 amino acids. V gave up 0 bases and J gave up 3 bases; unmatched junction bases: 7. The DNA for the CDR3 is TGTGCCAGCAGCTTGGATCCCGGACTAGCTGAAGAGACCCAGTACTTC. This sequence encodes CASSLDPGLAEETQYF.

The chain is built from TRBV28 and TRBJ2-3; TRBD2 agrees at 7 bases. Germline CDR1 is MDHEN and CDR2 is SYDVKM. Trimming at V came to 3 bases and at J to 4 bases, leaving 4 bases not matched to a gene. This CDR3 has 14 amino acids. CDR3 in DNA: TGTGCCAGCAGTTTGCGGGAGCGGCCAGATACGCAGTATTTT. Encoded protein: CASSLRERPDTQYF.

This rearrangement joins TRBV7-9 to TRBJ2-7; D not resolved. Looked up from germline, CDR1 is SEHNR and CDR2 is FQNEAQ (reference sequence). CDR3 length equals 17 residues. With 5 bases removed from V and 3 bases from J, the gap between germline ends came to 23 bases. CDR3 residues: CASSPHSPRLDGYEQYF. CDR3 bases: TGTGCCAGCAGCCCCCATTCTCCTAGGTTAGATGGCTACGAGCAGTACTTC.